A selection of T cell receptor beta chains follows, all from one sample in a study of blood T cell repertoires in COVID-19. Only in-frame clones appear in the TCRdb table, and some are missing; sequencing was by immunoSEQ multiplex PCR. The sample yields some 97,000 clones, 90% seen once. Source material: peripheral blood. The origin of the receptors is a man over 45 with acute or convalescent COVID-19. The CDR3 runs from the conserved cysteine through the conserved F or W. A D gene is named only where the DNA matches it firmly. Only part of the rows carry a size: once, few, many, or a class if the clone is expanded.

d_gene: TRBD1
v_gene: TRBV5-5
j_gene: TRBJ1-1
abundance: once
CDR3aa: CASSVGQMNTEAFF
CDR3nt: TGTGCCAGCAGCGTGGGACAGATGAACACTGAAGCTTTCTTT

d_gene: -
v_gene: TRBV18
j_gene: TRBJ1-2
abundance: -
CDR3aa: CASSPPGSYGYTF
CDR3nt: TGTGCCAGCTCACCACCGGGCAGCTATGGCTACACCTTC

d_gene: TRBD1
v_gene: TRBV28
j_gene: TRBJ1-6
abundance: -
CDR3aa: CASSPGQGWGSPLHF
CDR3nt: TGTGCCAGCAGTCCCGGACAGGGCTGGGGTTCACCCCTCCACTTT

d_gene: -
v_gene: TRBV5-1
j_gene: TRBJ1-4
abundance: -
CDR3aa: CASSPNRAVGNEKLFF
CDR3nt: TGCGCCAGCAGCCCGAACAGGGCCGTCGGGAATGAAAAACTGTTTTTT

d_gene: -
v_gene: TRBV5-6
j_gene: TRBJ2-7
abundance: -
CDR3aa: CASSLAVGHEQYF
CDR3nt: TGTGCCAGCAGCTTGGCGGTGGGCCACGAGCAGTACTTC

d_gene: TRBD2
v_gene: TRBV7-2
j_gene: TRBJ2-3
abundance: -
CDR3aa: CASSRSGVFISTDTQYF
CDR3nt: TGTGCCAGCAGCCGGAGCGGGGTATTTATTAGCACAGATACGCAGTATTTT

d_gene: -
v_gene: TRBV7-9
j_gene: TRBJ2-3
abundance: -
CDR3aa: CASSPPGWGGTDTQYF
CDR3nt: TGTGCCAGCAGCCCCCCCGGGTGGGGCGGCACAGATACGCAGTATTTT

d_gene: -
v_gene: TRBV11-2
j_gene: TRBJ2-3
abundance: -
CDR3aa: CASGSLTRASTDTQYF
CDR3nt: TGTGCCAGCGGGTCTTTGACACGTGCTAGCACAGATACGCAGTATTTT

d_gene: -
v_gene: TRBV21-1
j_gene: TRBJ1-2
abundance: -
CDR3aa: CASSKFRDSDYGYTF
CDR3nt: TGTGCCAGCAGCAAATTCCGGGACAGCGACTATGGCTACACCTTC

d_gene: -
v_gene: TRBV4-1
j_gene: TRBJ2-3
abundance: -
CDR3aa: CASSQSQTVSTDTQYF
CDR3nt: TGCGCCAGCAGCCAAAGCCAGACAGTCAGCACAGATACGCAGTATTTT

d_gene: TRBD1
v_gene: TRBV6-5
j_gene: TRBJ2-7
abundance: -
CDR3aa: CATSTGRPYEQYF
CDR3nt: TGTGCCACTTCGACAGGGAGACCCTACGAGCAGTACTTC

d_gene: -
v_gene: TRBV29-1
j_gene: TRBJ1-5
abundance: -
CDR3aa: CSVAIRDSNQPQHF
CDR3nt: TGCAGCGTCGCGATCAGGGATAGCAATCAGCCCCAGCATTTT

d_gene: -
v_gene: TRBV5-1
j_gene: TRBJ2-1
abundance: once
CDR3aa: CASSLRAGSNNEQFF
CDR3nt: TGCGCCAGCAGCTTGAGAGCAGGGTCTAACAATGAGCAGTTCTTC

d_gene: -
v_gene: TRBV6-5
j_gene: TRBJ2-2
abundance: -
CDR3aa: CASSYGSGGELFF
CDR3nt: TGTGCCAGCAGTTATGGGAGTGGCGGGGAGCTGTTTTTT

d_gene: TRBD2
v_gene: TRBV7-8
j_gene: TRBJ2-2
abundance: -
CDR3aa: CASSLGGAGAATGELFF
CDR3nt: TGTGCCAGCAGCTTAGGAGGGGCGGGAGCGGCCACCGGGGAGCTGTTTTTT

d_gene: TRBD1
v_gene: TRBV9
j_gene: TRBJ1-2
abundance: once
CDR3aa: CASSVEDRGPYGYTF
CDR3nt: TGTGCCAGCAGCGTAGAGGACAGGGGGCCCTATGGCTACACCTTC

d_gene: -
v_gene: TRBV19
j_gene: TRBJ2-5
abundance: -
CDR3aa: CASSTRTFSGEIKETQYF
CDR3nt: TGTGCCAGTAGTACCCGAACTTTTTCCGGGGAGATAAAAGAGACCCAGTACTTC

d_gene: TRBD1
v_gene: TRBV2
j_gene: TRBJ1-5
abundance: -
CDR3aa: CASSAQGGSNQPQHF
CDR3nt: TGTGCCAGCAGTGCACAGGGGGGGAGCAATCAGCCCCAGCATTTT

d_gene: TRBD2
v_gene: TRBV24-1
j_gene: TRBJ2-1
abundance: -
CDR3aa: CATSDSAGGPYNEQFF
CDR3nt: TGTGCCACCAGTGATTCGGCGGGAGGGCCCTACAATGAGCAGTTCTTC

d_gene: -
v_gene: TRBV27
j_gene: TRBJ1-1
abundance: -
CDR3aa: CASSYHRDNTEAFF
CDR3nt: TGTGCCAGCAGTTACCACAGGGATAACACTGAAGCTTTCTTT

d_gene: -
v_gene: TRBV7-9
j_gene: TRBJ1-6
abundance: -
CDR3aa: CASSTGSHSPLHF
CDR3nt: TGTGCCAGCAGTACAGGGAGTCATTCACCCCTCCACTTT

d_gene: -
v_gene: TRBV4-1
j_gene: TRBJ2-3
abundance: -
CDR3aa: CASSREFGPQLGEADTQYF
CDR3nt: TGCGCCAGCAGCCGAGAATTCGGTCCCCAACTCGGAGAGGCAGATACGCAGTATTTT

d_gene: -
v_gene: TRBV7-2
j_gene: TRBJ1-4
abundance: -
CDR3aa: CASSLDVQVYEKLFF
CDR3nt: TGTGCCAGCAGCTTAGATGTACAGGTGTATGAAAAACTGTTTTTT

d_gene: -
v_gene: TRBV30
j_gene: TRBJ2-2
abundance: -
CDR3aa: CAWSRANTGELFF
CDR3nt: TGTGCCTGGAGCAGGGCGAACACCGGGGAGCTGTTTTTT

d_gene: -
v_gene: TRBV14
j_gene: TRBJ1-2
abundance: once
CDR3aa: CASSQLPGFGYTF
CDR3nt: TGTGCCAGCAGCCAACTACCGGGTTTTGGCTACACCTTC

d_gene: TRBD1
v_gene: TRBV19
j_gene: TRBJ1-2
abundance: -
CDR3aa: CASSQRQGASYGYTF
CDR3nt: TGTGCCAGTAGTCAACGACAGGGGGCTTCCTATGGCTACACCTTC

d_gene: -
v_gene: TRBV5-1
j_gene: TRBJ1-1
abundance: -
CDR3aa: CASSSLAVNTEAFF
CDR3nt: TGCGCCAGCAGCTCGTTAGCGGTGAACACTGAAGCTTTCTTT

d_gene: TRBD1
v_gene: TRBV5-5
j_gene: TRBJ1-2
abundance: -
CDR3aa: CASSLGTGDNYGYTF
CDR3nt: TGTGCCAGCAGCTTAGGGACAGGGGACAACTATGGCTACACCTTC

d_gene: -
v_gene: TRBV11-3
j_gene: TRBJ2-6
abundance: -
CDR3aa: CASSYRGIGDSGANVLTF
CDR3nt: TGTGCCAGCAGCTATAGGGGAATTGGGGACTCTGGGGCCAACGTCCTGACTTTC

d_gene: -
v_gene: TRBV6-4
j_gene: TRBJ2-3
abundance: -
CDR3aa: CASSDSGAGTDTQYF
CDR3nt: TGTGCCAGCAGTGACTCAGGGGCGGGCACAGATACGCAGTATTTT

d_gene: TRBD2
v_gene: TRBV18
j_gene: TRBJ2-2
abundance: -
CDR3aa: CASSPEEIGGAGDTGELFF
CDR3nt: TGTGCCAGCTCACCTGAGGAAATAGGCGGAGCGGGGGACACCGGGGAGCTGTTTTTT

d_gene: -
v_gene: TRBV14
j_gene: TRBJ1-4
abundance: few
CDR3aa: CASSQVQGALGGEKLFF
CDR3nt: TGTGCCAGCAGCCAAGTTCAGGGTGCCTTAGGTGGAGAAAAACTGTTTTTT

d_gene: TRBD1
v_gene: TRBV5-6
j_gene: TRBJ2-7
abundance: -
CDR3aa: CASSLIGTGAYEQYF
CDR3nt: TGTGCCAGCAGCTTGATAGGGACAGGGGCCTACGAGCAGTACTTC

d_gene: TRBD1
v_gene: TRBV11-3
j_gene: TRBJ1-6
abundance: -
CDR3aa: CASSLKFPGQGNSPLHF
CDR3nt: TGTGCCAGCAGCTTAAAGTTTCCAGGACAGGGGAATTCACCCCTCCACTTT

d_gene: -
v_gene: TRBV19
j_gene: TRBJ1-5
abundance: -
CDR3aa: CASTNGAISNQPQHF
CDR3nt: TGTGCCAGTACAAATGGGGCCATAAGCAATCAGCCCCAGCATTTT

d_gene: -
v_gene: TRBV7-2
j_gene: TRBJ1-1
abundance: -
CDR3aa: CASSLRGGAEAFF
CDR3nt: TGTGCCAGCAGCTTACGGGGGGGCGCTGAAGCTTTCTTT